A single T cell receptor (beta chain) is shown here with its context. Each CDR3 protein is one row after TCRdb ran MiXCR on the reads. This table holds approximately 500,000 distinct CDR3 sequences, approximately 16% found once. Trimming cost V 1 base and J 9 bases; bases outside gene matches: 14. From germline, CDR1 is PRHDT and CDR2 FYEKMQ (reference sequence). There are 16 residues in the CDR3. These data originate in a study of T cell repertoires in cytomegalovirus infection. J is TRBJ2-7 and V is TRBV13; 8 positions agree with TRBD1. Material: CD8+ T cells from PBMCs. This sequence was found in a human donor in good health (CMV status not recorded). Some clones in this sample may be carry-over from other donors' samples. Here the CDR3 reads CASSLALETGVVGQYF. The CDR3 DNA reads TGTGCCAGCAGCTTAGCCCTGGAGACAGGGGTCGTCGGGCAGTACTTC.